This T cell receptor (beta chain) was captured in a study of cytomegalovirus exposure and HLA in healthy donors. PCR amplification relied on 60 Vbeta primers (plus 13 Jbeta primers). Assay: immunoSEQ multiplex PCR; the TCRdb copy retains only in-frame clones and omits some. The sample lists about 90,000 clones, approximately 64% occurring once. Study observations and caveats: An observed cluster of highly shared sequence variants was recorded as a likely sequencing artifact. Later analysis demonstrated an association between a missense DCLRE1C variant and TCR beta V- and J-gene trimming.

For this clone: Antigen specificity is unknown.

The V gene's germline CDR1 is SGHVS and CDR2 FQNEAQ. V dropped 1 base and J dropped 1 base, with 13 bases sitting between them. This CDR3 region has 16 residues. The material sequenced was PBMCs. This TCR was sampled from a woman in her 50s in good health and CMV-seropositive. The gene calls are TRBV7-8 and TRBJ2-5, with D possibly TRBD2 on 6 matching bases. CDR3: CASSLVRRGFQETQYF. For the CDR3, the DNA is TGTGCCAGCAGCTTAGTGCGGCGGGGTTTCCAAGAGACCCAGTACTTC.